This T cell receptor (beta chain) originates from a study of blood T cell repertoires in COVID-19. Study-level information: The origin of the acute and convalescent COVID-19 samples was the United States, Italy and Spain.

Using immunoSEQ multiplex PCR, the repertoire was profiled, and TCRdb retains in-frame clones only, with some absent. The data show 250,000 to 300,000 clones, just under 90% seen once. V shed 4 bases and J 9 bases; nucleotides not matched to a gene: 12. Per germline, CDR1 ENHRY and CDR2 SYGVKD. The CDR3 covers 15 residues. Sequencing was performed on PBMCs or T cells enriched from blood (not recorded which). The clonotype comes from a woman between 45 and 65 years old who had been exposed to COVID-19. The gene calls are TRBV10-3 and TRBJ2-5, with 9 bases aligning to TRBD2. CDR3 nucleotide sequence: TGTGCCATCAGTGCGGCGGGGGGGTCCTCGGCGGCCCAGTACTTC. The encoded protein is CAISAAGGSSAAQYF.